These 22 T cell receptor beta chains were all obtained from the same sample, sequenced in a study of T cells after posttransplantation cyclophosphamide. Assay: immunoSEQ multiplex PCR; the TCRdb copy retains only in-frame clones and omits some. This table has about 52,000 clones, 94% appearing once. Specimen: PBMCs. Every receptor here comes from a woman under 40 in good health and a related stem cell transplant donor.

This clone was detected a few times. This chain uses TRBV7-3 with TRBJ1-1; D is undetermined. This CDR3 is 13 amino acids long. V gave up 2 bases and J gave up 4 bases, with 8 bases separating them. CDR1 is SGHTA, CDR2 FQGTGA, per germline. The DNA of the CDR3 is TGTGCCAGCAGCTTAGACGGCGGCACTGAAGCTTTCTTT. Protein sequence: CASSLDGGTEAFF.

This clone was detected only a few times. The chain couples TRBV19 to TRBJ1-2; the match to TRBD1 covers 7 bases. Germline V gene data show CDR1 as LNHDA and CDR2 as SQIVND (reference sequence). This CDR3 comprises 13 residues. V shed 6 bases and J 2 bases; nucleotides not matched to a gene: 3. The DNA for the CDR3 is TGTGCCAGTAGCACGGACAGGAACTATGGCTACACCTTC. Its protein product is CASSTDRNYGYTF.

In this sample, this clone turned up once. V usage is TRBV18 and J usage is TRBJ1-4; 7 positions agree with TRBD1. The CDR3 spans 14 residues. J gave up 8 bases and V 6 bases, and 9 bases lay outside the gene matches. The germline CDR1 and CDR2 sequences are KGHSH and LQKENI. Here the CDR3 reads CASSLGTEHEKLFF. The CDR3 DNA reads as TGTGCCAGCTCCCTCGGGACAGAGCACGAAAAACTGTTTTTT.

The rearrangement uses TRBV7-9 and TRBJ1-6; possible D gene TRBD1, 5 bases. Germline loops: CDR1 SEHNR, CDR2 FQNEAQ (reference sequence). V shed 0 bases and J shed 7 bases, with 10 bases lying between them. The CDR3 extends over 15 amino acids. The CDR3 DNA follows: TGTGCCAGCAGCTTAGCCAGGGCAATCAATTCACCCCTCCACTTT. This codes for CASSLARAINSPLHF.

This clone was observed a handful of times. The rearrangement joins TRBV2 to TRBJ2-5; no clear D gene. Trimming took off 8 bases at V and 2 bases at J, with 12 bases between the two ends. The CDR3 runs 13 residues. Germline assignment: CDR1 SNHLY and CDR2 FYNNEI. CDR3 amino acids: CASDLLGQETQYF. DNA for the CDR3: TGTGCCAGCGACCTCCTCGGGCAAGAGACCCAGTACTTC. Variable domain in full (rest from reference TRBV2 and TRBJ2-5): EPEVTQTPSHQVTQMGQEVILRCVPISNHLYFYWYRQILGQKVEFLVSFYNNEISEKSEIFDDQFSVERPDGSNFTLKIRSTKLEDSAMYFCASDLLGQETQYFGPGTRLLVL.

This chain connects TRBV4-3 to TRBJ2-2, with TRBD1 identical over 9 bases. Germline V gene lookup returns CDR1 LGHNA and CDR2 YSLEER. The CDR3 sequence is 15 residues long. Trimming removed 3 bases from V and 5 bases from J; junction bases left unmatched: 4. The CDR3 loop is CASSQGQGWTGELFF. CDR3 DNA: TGCGCCAGCAGCCAGGGACAGGGATGGACCGGGGAGCTGTTTTTT.

The rearrangement joins TRBV4-1 to TRBJ2-7; no clear D. V gave up 4 bases and J gave up 2 bases, with 9 bases separating them. The CDR3 is made up of 13 amino acids. Germline V CDR1 and CDR2: MGHRA, YSYEKL. The CDR3 sequence is CASSPTVAYEQYF. The CDR3, as DNA: TGCGCCAGCAGCCCCACAGTGGCCTACGAGCAGTACTTC.

The chain's CDR3 is CASSTGENTEAFF. CDR3 coding DNA: TGTGCCAGCAGTACAGGAGAGAACACTGAAGCTTTCTTT. This chain joins TRBV27 and TRBJ1-1; weak D call: TRBD1 (5 bases). Trimming shortened V by 5 bases and J by 1 base, and 8 bases separated the two germline ends. The CDR3 sequence is 13 residues long. Germline CDR1 is MNHEY and CDR2 is SMNVEV (reference sequence).

The rearrangement uses TRBV7-7 and TRBJ2-7, with 7 nucleotides matching TRBD1. The germline CDR1 and CDR2 sequences are SSHAT and FNYEAQ (reference sequence). V shed 5 bases, J shed 3 bases, and the junction held 4 bases outside the gene matches. This CDR3 has 13 amino acids. In DNA form, the CDR3 reads TGTGCCAGCAGCCGACAGGGTTTCTACGAGCAGTACTTC. It encodes CASSRQGFYEQYF.

This chain links TRBV6-4 with TRBJ2-5; no clear D. Trimming took off 7 bases at V and 4 bases at J, with 7 bases between the two ends. Germline V gene data show CDR1 as MRHNA and CDR2 as SNTAGT. There are 11 residues in the CDR3. The CDR3: CASTRGETQYF. As DNA, the CDR3 is TGTGCCAGCACCAGAGGAGAGACCCAGTACTTC.

The CDR3 loop is CASSTGTGDEKLFF. CDR3 DNA: TGTGCCAGCAGCACCGGGACAGGGGATGAAAAACTGTTTTTT. V is TRBV5-6 and J is TRBJ1-4; 10 bases line up with TRBD1. The germline V gene has CDR1 SGHDT and CDR2 YYEEEE. The CDR3 has 14 amino acids. J lost 6 bases, V lost 4 bases, and 3 bases had no gene match. The whole variable domain, remainder taken from reference TRBV5-6 and TRBJ1-4, is DAGVTQSPTHLIKTRGQQVTLRCSPKSGHDTVSWYQQALGQGPQFIFQYYEEEERQRGNFPDRFSGHQFPNYSSELNVNALLLGDSALYLCASSTGTGDEKLFFGSGTQLSVL.

The chain uses TRBV5-4 and TRBJ1-2; D gene uncertain. There are 12 residues in the CDR3. With 4 bases removed from V and 2 bases from J, the gap between germline ends came to 6 bases. Germline CDR1 SGHNT, CDR2 YYREEE (reference sequence). CDR3: CASSGPNYGYTF. In DNA form, the CDR3 reads TGTGCCAGCAGCGGGCCAAACTATGGCTACACCTTC.

V gene TRBV6-1 combines with J gene TRBJ2-7, with TRBD1 as a possible D gene (6 bases). V lost 7 bases to trimming and J lost 2 bases, with 15 bases between them. The CDR3 has 14 residues. Germline CDR1 reads MNHNS; CDR2 reads SASEGT. CDR3 protein: CASTMGQGPYEQYF. The CDR3 coding sequence is TGTGCCAGCACTATGGGGCAGGGGCCCTACGAGCAGTACTTC.

For the CDR3, the DNA is TGTGCCAGCAGCCTACGACAGGCCCGGGTTGTGGCGGGCTACACCTTC. Amino acid sequence: CASSLRQARVVAGYTF. The rearrangement joins TRBV5-6 to TRBJ1-2; D is possibly TRBD1 (6 bases). V lost 4 bases and J lost 8, with 24 bases in between. This CDR3 has 16 residues. CDR1 is SGHDT and CDR2 is YYEEEE in the germline V gene.

In nucleotides, the CDR3 is TGTGCCAGAGAAGGGAGCGGGGCCGGCTACGAGCAGTACTTC. Its protein product is CAREGSGAGYEQYF. The chain joins TRBV11-3 to TRBJ2-7, with TRBD2 matching over 7 bases. The V gene's germline CDR1 is SGHNT and CDR2 YENEEA. The junction had 11 bases not matched to a gene; V was cut back by 9 bases and J by 3 bases. This CDR3 has 14 residues.

V usage is TRBV12-5 and J usage is TRBJ2-2; D is unclear. There are 13 residues in the CDR3. Trimming stripped 9 bases from V and 1 base from J, with 9 bases between. Germline V gene lookup returns CDR1 LGHNT and CDR2 FRNRAP. CDR3 region: CASERQNTGELFF. The CDR3 nucleotides are TGTGCTAGCGAAAGACAGAACACCGGGGAGCTGTTTTTT.

The chain has TRBV9 and TRBJ1-6; TRBD1 aligns across 9 bases. The V segment lost 2 bases and the J segment 7 bases; nucleotides outside the gene matches: 4. CDR1 and CDR2 (germline): SGDLS, YYNGEE. The CDR3 spans 15 residues. CDR3 nucleotide sequence: TGTGCCAGCAGCGTCCGACAGGGGGGCAATTCACCCCTCCACTTT. Protein product: CASSVRQGGNSPLHF.

V gene TRBV4-3 combines with J gene TRBJ1-2; the match to TRBD1 covers 8 bases. The CDR3 is 17 residues long. Per the germline V gene, CDR1 is LGHNA and CDR2 is YSLEER. Losses at the gene ends were 0 bases for V and 4 bases for J; bases not matched to a gene: 10. The CDR3 DNA is TGCGCCAGCAGCCAAGATATTGGGCAGGGGGCGGCCTATGGCTACACCTTC. Protein product: CASSQDIGQGAAYGYTF.

This sequence joins TRBV5-5 and TRBJ2-7; D unclear. The CDR3 has 13 amino acids. V gave up 7 bases and J gave up 3 bases, with 14 bases separating them. Per the germline V gene, CDR1 is SGHKS and CDR2 is YYEKEE (reference sequence). The CDR3 is CASSKTGLYEQYF. As DNA, the CDR3 is TGTGCCAGCTCCAAGACTGGCCTCTACGAGCAGTACTTC.

The CDR3 sequence is CASRFPRQGEPSDGYTF. CDR3 bases: TGTGCAAGTCGCTTCCCGAGACAGGGTGAGCCCTCAGATGGCTACACCTTC. This chain uses TRBV12-2 with TRBJ1-2; the D call in the table, TRBD1, was not verified against the DNA. TRBV12-2 is marked as a pseudogene. There are 17 residues in the CDR3.

The chain recombines TRBV28 with TRBJ1-1, with D unresolved. CDR3 size: 14 residues. The V and J ends lost 6 bases and 5 bases respectively, with 16 bases between them. Germline V lookup: CDR1 MDHEN, CDR2 SYDVKM. The CDR3: CASREGSQRTEAFF. CDR3 DNA sequence: TGTGCCAGCAGGGAAGGGAGTCAAAGGACTGAAGCTTTCTTT.

This clone showed up just once. The chain combines TRBV6-5 with TRBJ1-4, with 10 positions matching TRBD1. The junction had 8 bases not matched to a gene; V was cut back by 6 bases and J by 7 bases. The germline V gene encodes CDR1 MNHEY and CDR2 SVGAGI. CDR3 length: 15 residues. The CDR3 DNA sequence: TGTGCCAGCAGACCGACAGGGGGCTGGAGTGAAAAACTGTTTTTT. Translated: CASRPTGGWSEKLFF.